Following are 12 T cell receptor beta chains from one sample sequenced in a study of blood T cell repertoires in COVID-19. The table came from immunoSEQ multiplex PCR; TCRdb's copy has only in-frame clones and leaves some out. The data contain 310,000 or so clones, roughly 90% of them seen just once; the ten biggest clones take up roughly 6.5%. Sequences were obtained from peripheral blood. The source is a man between 18 and 35 years old who had recovered from COVID-19.

This clone appeared many times. This rearrangement joins TRBV11-1 to TRBJ2-3, with D perhaps matching TRBD2 (6 bases). The CDR3 spans 12 residues. The ends were cut back, 5 bases at V and 9 bases at J, with 12 bases in the middle. Germline CDR1 is SGHAT and CDR2 is FQDESV (reference sequence). The CDR3 sequence: CASSRLARTQYF. The DNA for the CDR3 is TGTGCCAGCAGCCGTCTAGCGAGGACGCAGTATTTT.

This clone was seen a handful of times. This chain uses TRBV7-9 with TRBJ2-7; maybe TRBD2 (6 bases). The ends were cut back, 0 bases at V and 4 bases at J, with 10 bases in the middle. The germline CDR1 and CDR2 sequences are SEHNR and FQNEAQ (reference sequence). The CDR3 totals 14 residues. The CDR3 DNA sequence: TGTGCCAGCAGCTTAGCGGCGGGGCGATACGAGCAGTACTTC. Protein sequence: CASSLAAGRYEQYF.

About this clone: As the CDR3 is not closed by the conserved phenylalanine or tryptophan, this likely results from a read error. Because the CDR3's place on the DNA is in doubt, the DNA is left out and the CDR3 is given as listed by TCRdb. This sequence joins TRBV6-6 and TRBJ2-4; TRBD2 is taken as the D call from the table, unchecked against the DNA. The CDR3 extends over 13 residues, inclusive of both ends. Germline values: CDR1 MNHNY, CDR2 SVGAGI (reference sequence). Here the CDR3 reads CASTQGLAGLPRI.

With regard to this clone: Other DNA sequences in the sample encode the same CDR3. The rearrangement links TRBV6-5 to TRBJ2-3, with D possibly being TRBD2 (6 bases). Germline V gene lookup returns CDR1 MNHEY and CDR2 SVGAGI. Deletions cut 2 bases from V and 1 base from J, with 7 bases between. This CDR3 comprises 14 residues. The CDR3 DNA follows: TGTGCCAGCAGTTACGGCGGGGGCACAGATACGCAGTATTTT. Residues: CASSYGGGTDTQYF.

This sequence joins TRBV12-3 or TRBV12-4 and TRBJ1-1; maybe TRBD1 (5 bases). The V end lost 7 bases, the J end lost 8 bases, and 8 bases lay between the germline ends. This CDR3 spans 10 amino acids. The CDR3 protein is CASTRGEAFF. DNA for the CDR3: TGTGCCAGCACGCGGGGGGAAGCTTTCTTT.

V and J are TRBV7-9 and TRBJ1-1, with D hard to call. Trimming removed 2 bases from V and 5 bases from J, with 12 bases in between. CDR1 is SEHNR and CDR2 is FQNEAQ in the germline V gene (reference sequence). The CDR3 is 14 residues long. The CDR3 spells CASSLRIRDTEAFF. In nucleotides, the CDR3 is TGTGCCAGCAGCTTACGGATTCGGGATACTGAAGCTTTCTTT.

This chain uses TRBV6-2 or TRBV6-3 with TRBJ1-1; 8 positions agree with TRBD1. This CDR3 has 15 amino acids. V shed 5 bases, J shed 7 bases, and the junction held 12 bases outside the gene matches. Germline loops: CDR1 MNHEY, CDR2 SVGEGT. The CDR3 DNA follows: TGTGCCAGCAGTAATACTCTGGACAGGGTCGTTGAAGCTTTCTTT. It is translated as CASSNTLDRVVEAFF.

This rearrangement joins TRBV19 to TRBJ1-1, with D possibly matching TRBD1 (6 bases). V gave up 7 bases and J gave up 0 bases, with 9 bases separating them. In germline, CDR1 is LNHDA, CDR2 SQIVND (reference sequence). The CDR3 consists of 13 residues. The DNA of the CDR3 is TGTGCCAGTAACACAGGGATGAACACTGAAGCTTTCTTT. It yields the protein CASNTGMNTEAFF.

V usage is TRBV4-1 and J usage is TRBJ1-1; D ambiguous. The CDR3 consists of 19 residues. In germline, CDR1 is MGHRA, CDR2 YSYEKL. V was cut by 1 base and J by 1 base, with 22 bases left in between. The CDR3 is CASSQAPPPYTVPNTEAFF. The CDR3 DNA is TGCGCCAGCAGCCAAGCACCCCCCCCGTATACAGTCCCGAACACTGAAGCTTTCTTT.

The chain employs TRBV3-1 (or the pseudogene TRBV3-2) and TRBJ2-7, with 10 bases that match TRBD2. V gave up 3 bases and J gave up 7 bases; unmatched junction bases: 9. The CDR3 has 15 amino acids. Germline-derived CDR1 and CDR2 are LGHDT and YNNKEL (reference sequence). CDR3 loop: CASSHRTQREGEQYF. CDR3 nucleotide sequence: TGTGCCAGCAGCCACCGTACACAGCGGGAGGGTGAGCAGTACTTC.

This chain links TRBV12-3 or TRBV12-4 with TRBJ1-2; weak D call: TRBD1 (5 bases). The length of the CDR3 is 12 residues. V dropped 6 bases and J dropped 4 bases, with 9 bases sitting between them. The CDR3 DNA sequence: TGTGCCAGCAGCCCACAGGTCTATGGCTACACCTTC. It is translated as CASSPQVYGYTF.

This clone was seen more than once but under ten times. The rearrangement links TRBV7-3 to TRBJ1-2; 10 bases match TRBD1. In germline, CDR1 is SGHTA, CDR2 FQGTGA. With 5 bases clipped from V and 10 bases from J, the junction kept 7 bases outside the gene matches. This CDR3 has 13 residues. CDR3 nucleotides: TGTGCCAGCAGCGCGGGACAGGGGTACGACTACACCTTC. Amino acids: CASSAGQGYDYTF.